The 24 T cell receptor beta chains reported below all come from one sample, sequenced in a study of spatial heterogeneity in lung cancer. Time point: sample taken at primary tumor resection. Unsorted whole RNA from tumor, nontumor lung or frozen PBMC underwent sequencing. TCRdb used MiXCR to reprocess the 5' RACE reads, holding one entry per CDR3 protein. The sample consists of 75,000 to 85,000 distinct CDR3 sequences, approximately 20% of them appearing once. The specimen was PBMCs, collected at surgery. These receptors all stem from a male donor with early-stage non-small cell lung cancer.

This clonotype was seen many times. The V and J genes are TRBV20-1 and TRBJ1-6; maybe TRBD1 (5 bases). The CDR3 consists of 14 residues. Trimming shortened V by 0 bases and J by 6 bases, and 9 bases separated the two germline ends. Germline V gene sequence: CDR1 DFQATT, CDR2 SNEGSKA (reference sequence). CDR3 region: CSARDRGSNSPLHF. The CDR3 DNA follows: TGCAGTGCTAGAGATCGGGGCAGTAATTCACCCCTCCACTTT.

The chain has TRBV27 and TRBJ2-3; D tentatively fits TRBD1 or TRBD2 (5 bases each). The CDR3 totals 15 residues. Per the germline V gene, CDR1 is MNHEY and CDR2 is SMNVEV (reference sequence). V was pared by 3 bases and J by 1 base, with 11 bases between. DNA for the CDR3: TGTGCCAGCAGTTTGGGACGAGAAGGCACAGATACGCAGTATTTT. Translating it yields CASSLGREGTDTQYF.

At least ten counts were recorded for this clonotype. V gene TRBV19 combines with J gene TRBJ2-1; D might be TRBD2 (6 bases). Germline V gene data show CDR1 as LNHDA and CDR2 as SQIVND (reference sequence). The V end was cut by 6 bases, the J end by 8 bases, with 26 bases between. The CDR3 spans 17 residues. CDR3 residues: CASSRTSGVGGYDEQFF. DNA of the CDR3: TGTGCCAGTAGCCGTACGTCGGGAGTGGGCGGTTATGATGAGCAGTTCTTC.

This clonotype has at least ten counts. The chain employs TRBV5-1 and TRBJ2-5; the D is unclear. This CDR3 region has 13 residues. V dropped 0 bases and J dropped 7 bases, with 10 bases sitting between them. Germline V gives CDR1 SGHRS, CDR2 YFSETQ. The chain's CDR3 is CASSLEGQRTQYF. The CDR3 DNA sequence: TGCGCCAGCAGCTTGGAGGGTCAACGGACCCAGTACTTC.

This clonotype was seen ten or more times. V gene TRBV7-2 combines with J gene TRBJ1-5; 7 bases agree with TRBD1. V lost 5 bases, J lost 4 bases, and 5 bases stayed unmatched. Germline CDR1 is SGHTA and CDR2 is FQGNSA. The length of the CDR3 is 14 residues. As DNA, the CDR3 is TGTGCCAGCAGCGGGACAGCTAGTAATCAGCCCCAGCATTTT. Amino acid sequence: CASSGTASNQPQHF.

For the CDR3, the DNA is TGTGCCAGCAGCTGGGGACAGGTCCTCTACGAGCAGTACTTC. This encodes CASSWGQVLYEQYF. The chain is built from TRBV28 and TRBJ2-7; TRBD1 matches at 8 bases. CDR3 length: 14 amino acids. Germline V lookup: CDR1 MDHEN, CDR2 SYDVKM. V was clipped by 6 bases and J by 3 bases; unmatched bases: 7.

This clonotype was recorded many times. The chain combines TRBV2 with TRBJ2-1; 13 bases agree with TRBD2. This CDR3 has 18 residues. The germline gives CDR1 SNHLY, CDR2 FYNNEI. V lost 7 bases and J lost 7; bases outside the gene matches: 16. DNA for the CDR3: TGTGCCAGCACCCGACAGAAGGGGACTAGCGGGGTTCCAAATGAGCAGTTCTTC. This gives the protein CASTRQKGTSGVPNEQFF.

The sample holds a few counts of this clonotype. V gene TRBV28 combines with J gene TRBJ2-1; 14 bases map to TRBD2. This CDR3 has 18 amino acids. The J segment lost 1 base and the V segment lost 5 bases, leaving 7 bases of the junction unmatched. The V gene's germline CDR1 is MDHEN and CDR2 SYDVKM. The CDR3 here is CASSILGTSGSSYNEQFF. For the CDR3, the DNA is TGTGCCAGCAGTATATTGGGGACTAGCGGGAGTTCCTACAATGAGCAGTTCTTC.

This clonotype was counted ten times or more. The junction departs from the called germline gene at one end, perhaps through a read error. This rearrangement joins TRBV28 to TRBJ2-4; 9 positions agree with TRBD2. The CDR3 runs to 13 residues. Germline V CDR1 and CDR2: MDHEN, SYDVKM. The CDR3, as DNA: TGTGCCACTATGGGACTAGCCCAAAACATTCAGTACTTC. It yields the protein CATMGLAQNIQYF.

Ten or more counts support this clonotype. This chain connects TRBV20-1 to TRBJ2-5; D unclear. Deletions cut 6 bases from V and 1 base from J, with 18 bases between. The CDR3 spans 15 residues. Germline-derived CDR1 and CDR2 are DFQATT and SNEGSKA (reference sequence). The CDR3 DNA reads as TGCAGTGCCCCGATGATTGGGGATATCCAAGAGACCCAGTACTTC. Its translation is CSAPMIGDIQETQYF.

There are many counts of this clonotype. This sequence joins TRBV4-2 and TRBJ1-2, with D uncertain. Trimming took 5 bases from V and 4 from J, leaving 14 bases between them. The CDR3 is 14 amino acids. Germline values: CDR1 LGHNA, CDR2 YNFKEQ. The CDR3 DNA reads TGTGCCAGCAGCTCAGGAGATCGCGGCTATGGCTACACCTTC. This sequence encodes CASSSGDRGYGYTF.

V is TRBV20-1 and J is TRBJ2-7; possible D gene TRBD1, 6 bases. The CDR3 contains 14 residues. Trimming stripped 3 bases from V and 6 bases from J, with 18 bases between. Germline-derived CDR1 and CDR2 are DFQATT and SNEGSKA (reference sequence). Here the CDR3 DNA reads TGCAGTGCTAGCGGCCTACAGGGATTTGGCGAGCAGTACTTC. Its translation is CSASGLQGFGEQYF.

The CDR3 nucleotides are TGTGCCAGCAACTTAGGACAGACGAGTGAAAAACTGTTTTTT. It specifies CASNLGQTSEKLFF. The chain carries TRBV12-3 or TRBV12-4 and TRBJ1-4; the D gene is possibly TRBD1 (6 bases). The CDR3 length is 14 residues. Trimming cost V 7 bases and J 7 bases, with 16 bases left between them.

This rearrangement joins TRBV9 to TRBJ1-2; D unclear. V was cut by 4 bases and J by 7 bases, with 14 bases left in between. The V gene's germline CDR1 is SGDLS and CDR2 YYNGEE. CDR3 length equals 13 residues. The CDR3 sequence is CASSRLEGVGYTF. CDR3 bases: TGTGCCAGCAGCCGTCTGGAGGGCGTTGGCTACACCTTC.

The V call is TRBV15, the J call TRBJ2-7, with TRBD1 identical over 7 bases. This CDR3 is built from 15 residues. Per germline, CDR1 LNHNV and CDR2 YYDKDF (reference sequence). After removal of 0 bases from V and 8 bases from J, the junction contained 10 bases not matched to a gene. The DNA of the CDR3 is TGTGCCACCAGCAGAGATGTGGGACAGATGTCAAAGCAGTACTTC. This codes for CATSRDVGQMSKQYF.

The chain uses TRBV6-1 and TRBJ1-4; 7 nucleotides align to TRBD1. The CDR3 runs to 16 residues. The V and J ends lost 3 bases and 4 bases, in that order; junction bases with no gene match: 8. Per the germline V gene, CDR1 is MNHNS and CDR2 is SASEGT. DNA for the CDR3: TGTGCCAGCAGTGACGAGGGGGCGACGATTAATGAAAAACTGTTTTTT. It is translated as CASSDEGATINEKLFF.

The chain uses TRBV9 and TRBJ1-1; TRBD1 might be the D (6 bases). Germline V gene sequence: CDR1 SGDLS, CDR2 YYNGEE. The CDR3 totals 13 residues. V lost 3 bases and J lost 6, with 12 bases in between. CDR3 nucleotides: TGTGCCAGCAGCGCACACAGGGATTCTGAAGCTTTCTTT. Translating it yields CASSAHRDSEAFF.

The V gene is TRBV29-1, the J gene TRBJ2-3, with D maybe TRBD2 (6 bases). There are 13 residues in the CDR3. V lost 4 bases to trimming and J lost 4 bases, with 12 bases between them. Germline V gene sequence: CDR1 SQVTM, CDR2 ANQGSEA. The CDR3 bases are TGCAGCGTTGGCCGGGAGAGGGCAGATACGCAGTATTTT. Amino acid sequence: CSVGRERADTQYF.

This clonotype has at least ten counts. The J gene is TRBJ1-2, the V gene TRBV6-2 or TRBV6-3; no reliable D call. V lost 5 bases and J lost 5, with 9 bases in between. The CDR3 extends over 12 amino acids. Germline V lookup: CDR1 MNHEY, CDR2 SVGEGT. The CDR3 reads CASSPDGYGYTF. CDR3 bases: TGTGCCAGCAGTCCGGACGGTTATGGCTACACCTTC.

V usage is TRBV9 and J usage is TRBJ1-2; weak D call: TRBD1 (5 bases). Germline CDR1 reads SGDLS; CDR2 reads YYNGEE. This CDR3 contains 15 residues. Trimming cost V 1 base and J 0 bases, with 10 bases left between them. CDR3 amino acids: CASSVSGTSNYGYTF. The CDR3 DNA reads as TGTGCCAGCAGCGTAAGTGGGACCTCTAACTATGGCTACACCTTC.

This sequence joins TRBV3-1 and TRBJ2-7, with D perhaps matching TRBD2 (5 bases). V was clipped by 4 bases and J by 6 bases, with 13 bases between them. CDR1 LGHDT and CDR2 YNNKEL come from the germline V gene (reference sequence). CDR3 length: 13 amino acids. CDR3 nucleotides: TGTGCCAGCAGCCCGACGAGACTACGCGAGCAGTACTTC. This encodes CASSPTRLREQYF.

This clonotype appeared a few times. This chain links TRBV9 with TRBJ2-6; D is perhaps TRBD1 (5 bases). V gave up 0 bases and J gave up 4 bases, with 11 bases separating them. The CDR3 spans 16 residues. Per the germline V gene, CDR1 is SGDLS and CDR2 is YYNGEE. The CDR3 region is CASSVAPGSGANVLTF. The CDR3 DNA reads TGTGCCAGCAGCGTAGCTCCAGGGTCCGGGGCCAACGTCCTGACTTTC.

The chain is built from TRBV3-1 and TRBJ1-4, with D perhaps matching TRBD1 (5 bases). Looked up from germline, CDR1 is LGHDT and CDR2 is YNNKEL (reference sequence). With 1 base removed from V and 5 bases from J, the gap between germline ends came to 11 bases. The CDR3 is 15 residues long. The CDR3 spells CASSQGDRSNEKLFF. DNA for the CDR3: TGTGCCAGCAGCCAAGGTGACAGAAGCAATGAAAAACTGTTTTTT.

The sample holds many counts of this clonotype. V is TRBV4-1 and J is TRBJ2-1; 7 bases match TRBD1. V lost 0 bases and J lost 5; bases outside the gene matches: 7. Germline V gene sequence: CDR1 MGHRA, CDR2 YSYEKL. CDR3 length: 16 residues. The CDR3 sequence: CASSQEGGHSNNEQFF. The CDR3 coding sequence is TGCGCCAGCAGCCAAGAAGGGGGCCACAGTAACAATGAGCAGTTCTTC.